Listed below are T cell receptor beta chains from one sample, sequenced in a study of blood T cell repertoires in COVID-19. The table came from immunoSEQ multiplex PCR; TCRdb's copy has only in-frame clones and leaves some out. This sample has 200,000 to 250,000 clones, with roughly 88% found just once. Material for sequencing was PBMCs or T cells enriched from blood (not recorded which). These receptors originate from a woman between 35 and 50 years old with acute COVID-19. Each CDR3 is given with its conserved first and last residue. The D gene is left open where the match is weak. Rows may omit the clone size; those that give it use once, few, many or a size class.

V gene: TRBV27; D gene: TRBD1; clone size: NA; CDR3 length: 15; J gene: TRBJ1-4; CDR3 protein: CASSSPGQGNEKLFF; CDR3 DNA: TGTGCCAGCAGTTCACCGGGACAGGGGAATGAAAAACTGTTTTTT
V gene: TRBV7-2; D gene: NA; clone size: NA; CDR3 length: 17; J gene: TRBJ2-2; CDR3 protein: CASSTSATGANTGELFF; CDR3 DNA: TGTGCCAGCAGCACTTCAGCGACAGGAGCGAACACCGGGGAGCTGTTTTTT
V gene: TRBV3-1/TRBV3-2; D gene: NA; clone size: few; CDR3 length: 13; J gene: TRBJ1-5; CDR3 protein: CASSQDIHQPQHF; CDR3 DNA: TGTGCCAGCAGCCAAGATATCCATCAGCCCCAGCATTTT
V gene: TRBV4-2; D gene: TRBD1; clone size: NA; CDR3 length: 15; J gene: TRBJ1-1; CDR3 protein: CASSPDRGWDTEAFF; CDR3 DNA: TGTGCCAGCAGCCCGGACAGGGGATGGGACACTGAAGCTTTCTTT
V gene: TRBV10-3; D gene: TRBD2; clone size: NA; CDR3 length: 17; J gene: TRBJ2-1; CDR3 protein: CAISEGKAGGPHNEQFF; CDR3 DNA: TGTGCCATCAGTGAAGGGAAAGCGGGGGGGCCCCACAATGAGCAGTTCTTC
V gene: TRBV19; D gene: NA; clone size: NA; CDR3 length: 12; J gene: TRBJ2-3; CDR3 protein: CASSVNTDTQYF; CDR3 DNA: TGTGCCAGTTCAGTAAACACAGATACGCAGTATTTT
V gene: TRBV11-3; D gene: NA; clone size: once; CDR3 length: 12; J gene: TRBJ1-1; CDR3 protein: CASSLSGTEAFF; CDR3 DNA: TGTGCCAGCAGCTTATCAGGCACTGAAGCTTTCTTT
V gene: TRBV10-2; D gene: NA; clone size: NA; CDR3 length: 12; J gene: TRBJ1-2; CDR3 protein: CASSVLGDGYTF; CDR3 DNA: TGCGCCAGCAGTGTTCTAGGGGATGGCTACACCTTC
V gene: TRBV30; D gene: NA; clone size: NA; CDR3 length: 11; J gene: TRBJ2-1; CDR3 protein: CAWSVEHEQFF; CDR3 DNA: TGTGCCTGGAGTGTCGAGCATGAGCAGTTCTTC
V gene: TRBV7-8; D gene: NA; clone size: NA; CDR3 length: 17; J gene: TRBJ1-3; CDR3 protein: CASSSLQGRGSGNTIYF; CDR3 DNA: TGTGCCAGCAGCTCGCTGCAGGGGCGGGGGTCCGGAAACACCATATATTTT
V gene: TRBV2; D gene: TRBD1; clone size: NA; CDR3 length: 16; J gene: TRBJ1-5; CDR3 protein: CASSYPRTGTVQPQHF; CDR3 DNA: TGTGCCAGCAGTTACCCAAGGACAGGGACGGTTCAGCCCCAGCATTTT
V gene: TRBV2; D gene: NA; clone size: NA; CDR3 length: 14; J gene: TRBJ2-7; CDR3 protein: CASSEPLGGHEQYF; CDR3 DNA: TGTGCCAGCAGTGAACCCCTAGGTGGTCACGAGCAGTACTTC
V gene: TRBV4-3; D gene: NA; clone size: NA; CDR3 length: 16; J gene: TRBJ1-2; CDR3 protein: CASSQARGYPPYGYTF; CDR3 DNA: TGCGCCAGCAGCCAGGCCAGGGGCTATCCCCCATATGGCTACACCTTC
V gene: TRBV28; D gene: TRBD1; clone size: NA; CDR3 length: 12; J gene: TRBJ1-2; CDR3 protein: CASSGTVYGYTF; CDR3 DNA: TGTGCCAGTTCGGGGACAGTCTATGGCTACACCTTC
V gene: TRBV5-1; D gene: TRBD1; clone size: NA; CDR3 length: 20; J gene: TRBJ2-2; CDR3 protein: CASSSRGHMAGQGATGELFF; CDR3 DNA: TGCGCCAGCAGCTCCCGCGGTCACATGGCGGGACAGGGGGCCACCGGGGAGCTGTTTTTT
V gene: TRBV19; D gene: TRBD1; clone size: NA; CDR3 length: 14; J gene: TRBJ1-2; CDR3 protein: CASSSGTGPYGYTF; CDR3 DNA: TGTGCCAGTTCTTCCGGGACAGGGCCTTATGGCTACACCTTC
V gene: TRBV7-9; D gene: TRBD1; clone size: NA; CDR3 length: 14; J gene: TRBJ1-2; CDR3 protein: CASSGTGKSDGYTF; CDR3 DNA: TGTGCCAGCAGCGGGACAGGGAAGTCGGATGGCTACACCTTC
V gene: TRBV2; D gene: NA; clone size: NA; CDR3 length: 14; J gene: TRBJ1-1; CDR3 protein: CASLEGRGRTEAFF; CDR3 DNA: TGTGCCAGCCTCGAAGGTCGGGGAAGAACTGAAGCTTTCTTT